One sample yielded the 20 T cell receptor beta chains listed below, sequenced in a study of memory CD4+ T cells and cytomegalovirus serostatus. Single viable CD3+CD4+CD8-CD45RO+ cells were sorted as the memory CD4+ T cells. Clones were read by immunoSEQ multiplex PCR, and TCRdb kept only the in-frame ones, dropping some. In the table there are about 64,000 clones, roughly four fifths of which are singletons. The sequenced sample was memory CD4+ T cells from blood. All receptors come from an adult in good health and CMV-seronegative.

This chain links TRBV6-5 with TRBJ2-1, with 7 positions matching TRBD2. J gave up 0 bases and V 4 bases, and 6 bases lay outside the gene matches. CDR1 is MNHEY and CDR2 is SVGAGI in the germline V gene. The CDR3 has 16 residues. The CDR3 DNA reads TGTGCCAGCAGTTGGGGGGGACCGAGCTCCTACAATGAGCAGTTCTTC. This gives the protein CASSWGGPSSYNEQFF.

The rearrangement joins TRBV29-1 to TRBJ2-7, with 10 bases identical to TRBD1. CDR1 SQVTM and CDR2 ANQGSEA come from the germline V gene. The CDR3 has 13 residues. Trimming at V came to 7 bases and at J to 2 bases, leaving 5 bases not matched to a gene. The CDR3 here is CSASGTGAYEQYF. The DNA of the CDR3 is TGCAGCGCGTCCGGGACAGGGGCCTACGAGCAGTACTTC.

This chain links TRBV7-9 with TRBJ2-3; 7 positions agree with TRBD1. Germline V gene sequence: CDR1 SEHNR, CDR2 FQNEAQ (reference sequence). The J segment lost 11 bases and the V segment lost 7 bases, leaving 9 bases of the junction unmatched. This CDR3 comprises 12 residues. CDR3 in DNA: TGTGCCAGCAACCTGAACAGGGGTGGGCAGTATTTT. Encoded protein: CASNLNRGGQYF.

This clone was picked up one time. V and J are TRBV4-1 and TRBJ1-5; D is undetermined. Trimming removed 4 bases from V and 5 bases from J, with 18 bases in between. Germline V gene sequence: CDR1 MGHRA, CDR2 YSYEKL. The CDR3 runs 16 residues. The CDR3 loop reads CASSPQIGNGDQPQHF. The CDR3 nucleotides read TGCGCCAGCAGCCCCCAGATCGGGAACGGGGATCAGCCCCAGCATTTT.

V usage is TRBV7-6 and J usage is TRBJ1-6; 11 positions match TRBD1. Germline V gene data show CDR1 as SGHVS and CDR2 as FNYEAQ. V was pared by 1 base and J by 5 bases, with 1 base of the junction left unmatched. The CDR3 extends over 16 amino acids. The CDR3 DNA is TGTGCCAGCAGCTTAGGGACAGGGGGCCATAATTCACCCCTCCACTTT. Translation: CASSLGTGGHNSPLHF. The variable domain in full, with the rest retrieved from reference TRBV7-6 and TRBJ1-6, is GAGVSQSPRYKVTKRGQDVALRCDPISGHVSLYWYRQALGQGPEFLTYFNYEAQQDKSGLPNDRFSAERPEGSISTLTIQRTEQRDSAMYRCASSLGTGGHNSPLHFGNGTRLTVT.

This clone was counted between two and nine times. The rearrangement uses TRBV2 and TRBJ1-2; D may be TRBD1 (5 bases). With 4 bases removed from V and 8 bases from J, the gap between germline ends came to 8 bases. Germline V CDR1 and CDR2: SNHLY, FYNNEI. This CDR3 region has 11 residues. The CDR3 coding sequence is TGTGCCAGCAGTGTCAGGGCAGGCTACACCTTC. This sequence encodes CASSVRAGYTF.

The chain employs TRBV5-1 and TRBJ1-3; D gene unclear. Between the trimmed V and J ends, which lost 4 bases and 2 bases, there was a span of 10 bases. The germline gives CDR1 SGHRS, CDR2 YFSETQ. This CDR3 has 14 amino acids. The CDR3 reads CASSDGEAGNTIYF. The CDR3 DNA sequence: TGCGCCAGCAGCGACGGGGAAGCTGGAAACACCATATATTTT.

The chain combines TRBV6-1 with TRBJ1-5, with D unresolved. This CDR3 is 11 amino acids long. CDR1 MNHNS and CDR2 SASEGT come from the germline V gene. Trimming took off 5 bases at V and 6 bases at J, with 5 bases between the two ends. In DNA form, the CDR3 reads TGTGCCAGCAGTTCTCTTCAGCCCCAGCATTTT. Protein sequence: CASSSLQPQHF.

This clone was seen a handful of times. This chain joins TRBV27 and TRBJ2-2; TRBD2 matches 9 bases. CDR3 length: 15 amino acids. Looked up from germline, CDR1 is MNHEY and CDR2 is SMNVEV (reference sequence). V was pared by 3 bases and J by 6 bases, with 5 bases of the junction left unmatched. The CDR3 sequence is CASSFSLAGSGELFF. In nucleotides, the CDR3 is TGTGCCAGCAGTTTTTCGCTAGCGGGATCCGGGGAGCTGTTTTTT.

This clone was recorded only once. CDR3 sequence (DNA): TGTGCCAGTAGTAGGCGGACTAGCGGGGTCTACAATGAGCAGTTCTTC. Protein product: CASSRRTSGVYNEQFF. V and J are TRBV19 and TRBJ2-1; TRBD2 matches 12 bases. Looked up from germline, CDR1 is LNHDA and CDR2 is SQIVND (reference sequence). The CDR3 has 16 amino acids. V lost 4 bases to trimming and J lost 3 bases; unmatched junction nucleotides: 4.

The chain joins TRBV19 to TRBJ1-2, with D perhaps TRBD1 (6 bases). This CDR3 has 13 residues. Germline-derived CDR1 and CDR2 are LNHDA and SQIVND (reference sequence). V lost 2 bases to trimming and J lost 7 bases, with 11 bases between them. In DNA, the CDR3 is TGTGCCAGTAGTATATGGGGGGCAGGTGGCTACACCTTC. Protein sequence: CASSIWGAGGYTF.

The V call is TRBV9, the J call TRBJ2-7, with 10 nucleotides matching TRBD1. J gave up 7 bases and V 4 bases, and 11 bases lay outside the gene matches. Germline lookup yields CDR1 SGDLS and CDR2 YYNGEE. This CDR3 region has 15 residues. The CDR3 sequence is CASSPPGTGAGEQYF. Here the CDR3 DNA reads TGTGCCAGCAGCCCCCCCGGGACAGGGGCGGGGGAGCAGTACTTC.

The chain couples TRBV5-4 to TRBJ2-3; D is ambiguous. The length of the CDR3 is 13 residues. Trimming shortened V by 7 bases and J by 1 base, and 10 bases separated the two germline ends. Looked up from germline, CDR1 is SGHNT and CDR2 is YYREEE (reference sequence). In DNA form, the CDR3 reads TGTGCCAGCGGCGTCCAGGGCACAGATACGCAGTATTTT. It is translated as CASGVQGTDTQYF.

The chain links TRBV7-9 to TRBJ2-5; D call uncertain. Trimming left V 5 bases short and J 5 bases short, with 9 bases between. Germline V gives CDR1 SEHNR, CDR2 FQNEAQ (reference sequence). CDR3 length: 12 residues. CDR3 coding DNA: TGTGCCAGCAGCACGGGCGTCGAGACCCAGTACTTC. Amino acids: CASSTGVETQYF.

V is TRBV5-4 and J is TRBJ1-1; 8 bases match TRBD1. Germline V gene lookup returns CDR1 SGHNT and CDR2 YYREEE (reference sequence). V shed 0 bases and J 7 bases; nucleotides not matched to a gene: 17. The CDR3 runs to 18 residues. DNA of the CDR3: TGTGCCAGCAGCTTGGCGATCTCTTCGGCAGGGGGCGCCGGTGAAGCTTTCTTT. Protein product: CASSLAISSAGGAGEAFF. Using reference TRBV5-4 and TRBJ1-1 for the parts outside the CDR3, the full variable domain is ETGVTQSPTHLIKTRGQQVTLRCSSQSGHNTVSWYQQALGQGPQFIFQYYREEENGRGNFPPRFSGLQFPNYSSELNVNALELDDSALYLCASSLAISSAGGAGEAFFGQGTRLTVV.

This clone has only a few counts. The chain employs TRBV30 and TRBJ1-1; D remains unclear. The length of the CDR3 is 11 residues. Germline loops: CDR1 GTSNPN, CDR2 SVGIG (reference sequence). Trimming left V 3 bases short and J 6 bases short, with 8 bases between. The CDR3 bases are TGTGCCTGGAGAGCGGGCCCTGAAGCTTTCTTT. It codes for CAWRAGPEAFF.

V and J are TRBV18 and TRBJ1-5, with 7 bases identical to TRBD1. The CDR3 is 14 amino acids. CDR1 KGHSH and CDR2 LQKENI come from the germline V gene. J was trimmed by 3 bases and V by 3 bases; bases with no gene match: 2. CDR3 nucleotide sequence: TGTGCCAGCTCACCGGGGACAGTCAATCAGCCCCAGCATTTT. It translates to CASSPGTVNQPQHF. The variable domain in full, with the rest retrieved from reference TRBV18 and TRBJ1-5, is NAGVMQNPRHLVRRRGQEARLRCSPMKGHSHVYWYRQLPEEGLKFMVYLQKENIIDESGMPKERFSAEFPKEGPSILRIQQVVRGDSAAYFCASSPGTVNQPQHFGDGTRLSIL.

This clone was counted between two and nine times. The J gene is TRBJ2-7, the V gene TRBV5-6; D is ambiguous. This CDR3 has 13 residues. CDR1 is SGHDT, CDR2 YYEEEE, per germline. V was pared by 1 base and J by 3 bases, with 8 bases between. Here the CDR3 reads CASSLPDRYEQYF. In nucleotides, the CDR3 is TGTGCCAGCAGCTTGCCAGACCGCTACGAGCAGTACTTC.

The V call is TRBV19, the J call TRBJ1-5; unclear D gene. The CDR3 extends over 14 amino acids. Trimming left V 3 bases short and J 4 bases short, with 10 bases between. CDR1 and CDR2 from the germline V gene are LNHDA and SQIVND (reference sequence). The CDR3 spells CASSILQENQPQHF. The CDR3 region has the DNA TGTGCCAGTAGTATTCTCCAGGAAAATCAGCCCCAGCATTTT.

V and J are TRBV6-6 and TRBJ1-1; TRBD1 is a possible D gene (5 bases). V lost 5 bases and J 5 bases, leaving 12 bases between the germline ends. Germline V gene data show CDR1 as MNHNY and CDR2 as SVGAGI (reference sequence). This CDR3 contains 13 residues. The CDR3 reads CASSQSGRTEAFF. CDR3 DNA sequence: TGTGCCAGCAGTCAATCGGGGCGAACTGAAGCTTTCTTT.